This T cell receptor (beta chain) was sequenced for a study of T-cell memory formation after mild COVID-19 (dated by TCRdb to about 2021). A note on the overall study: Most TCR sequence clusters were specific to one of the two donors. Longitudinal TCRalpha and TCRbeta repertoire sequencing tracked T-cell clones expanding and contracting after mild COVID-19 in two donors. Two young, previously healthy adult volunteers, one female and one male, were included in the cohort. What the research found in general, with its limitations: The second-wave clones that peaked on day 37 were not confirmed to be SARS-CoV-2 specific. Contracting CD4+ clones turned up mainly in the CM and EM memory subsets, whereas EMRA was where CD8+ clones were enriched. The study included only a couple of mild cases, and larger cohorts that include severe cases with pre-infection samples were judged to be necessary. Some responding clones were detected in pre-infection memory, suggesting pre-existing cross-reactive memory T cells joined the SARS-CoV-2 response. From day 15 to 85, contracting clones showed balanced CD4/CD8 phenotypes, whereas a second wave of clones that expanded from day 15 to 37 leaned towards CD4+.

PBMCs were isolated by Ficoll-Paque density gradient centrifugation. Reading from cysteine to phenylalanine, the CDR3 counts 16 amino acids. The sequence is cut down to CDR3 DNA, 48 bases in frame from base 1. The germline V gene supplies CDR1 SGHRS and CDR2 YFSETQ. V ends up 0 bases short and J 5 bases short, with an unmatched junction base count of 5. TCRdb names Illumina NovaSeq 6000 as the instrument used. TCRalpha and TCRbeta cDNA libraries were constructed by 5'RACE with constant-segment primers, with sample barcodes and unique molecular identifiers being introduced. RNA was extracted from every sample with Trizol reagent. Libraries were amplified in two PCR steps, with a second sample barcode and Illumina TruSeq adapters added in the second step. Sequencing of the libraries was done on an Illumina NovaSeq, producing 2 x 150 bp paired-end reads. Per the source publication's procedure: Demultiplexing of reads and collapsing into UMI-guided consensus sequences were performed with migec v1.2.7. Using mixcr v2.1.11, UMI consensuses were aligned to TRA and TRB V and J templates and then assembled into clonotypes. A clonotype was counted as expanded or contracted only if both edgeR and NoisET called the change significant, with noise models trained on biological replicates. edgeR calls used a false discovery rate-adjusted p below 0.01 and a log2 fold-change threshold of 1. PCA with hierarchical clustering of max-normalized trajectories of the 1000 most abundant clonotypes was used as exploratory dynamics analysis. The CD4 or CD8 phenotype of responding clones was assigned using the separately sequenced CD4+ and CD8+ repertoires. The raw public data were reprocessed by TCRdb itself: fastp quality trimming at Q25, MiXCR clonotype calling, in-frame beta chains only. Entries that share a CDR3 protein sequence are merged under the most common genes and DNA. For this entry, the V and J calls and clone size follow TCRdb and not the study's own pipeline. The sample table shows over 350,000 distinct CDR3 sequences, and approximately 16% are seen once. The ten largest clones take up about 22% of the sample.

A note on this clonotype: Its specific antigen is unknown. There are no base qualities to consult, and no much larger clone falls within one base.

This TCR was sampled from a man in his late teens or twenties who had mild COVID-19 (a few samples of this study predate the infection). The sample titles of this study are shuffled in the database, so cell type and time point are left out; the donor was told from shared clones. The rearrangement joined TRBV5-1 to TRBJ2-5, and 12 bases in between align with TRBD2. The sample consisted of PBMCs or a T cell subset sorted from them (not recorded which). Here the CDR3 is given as CASSLASGLAGETQYF. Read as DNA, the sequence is TGCGCCAGCAGCTTGGCTAGCGGACTAGCGGGGGAGACCCAGTACTTC.